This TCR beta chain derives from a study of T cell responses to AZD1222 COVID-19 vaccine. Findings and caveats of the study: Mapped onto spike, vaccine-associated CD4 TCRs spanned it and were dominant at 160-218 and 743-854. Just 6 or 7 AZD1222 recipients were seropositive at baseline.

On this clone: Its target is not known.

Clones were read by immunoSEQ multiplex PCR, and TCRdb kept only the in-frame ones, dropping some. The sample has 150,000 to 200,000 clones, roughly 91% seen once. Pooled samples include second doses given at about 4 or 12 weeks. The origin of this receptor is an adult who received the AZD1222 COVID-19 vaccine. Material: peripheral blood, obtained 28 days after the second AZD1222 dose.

CDR3 sequence reads: CASSYSPGGPSSGNTIYF. CDR3 DNA sequence: TGTGCCAGCAGTTACTCGCCTGGGGGTCCGAGCTCTGGAAACACCATATATTTT. The chain combines TRBV6-2 or TRBV6-3 with TRBJ1-3; D is perhaps TRBD1 (5 bases). Trimming stripped 0 bases from V and 0 bases from J, with 15 bases between. The germline gives CDR1 MNHEY, CDR2 SVGEGT. The CDR3 spans 18 residues.